Below, 11 T cell receptor beta chains from the same sample are listed, as sequenced in a study of T cells in localized non-small cell lung cancer (dated by TCRdb to the early 2020s). Library construction relied on the immunoSEQ multiplex PCR assay. In its TCRdb copy, this immuneACCESS table keeps in-frame sequences only and misses some clones. Where compared with another copy, unresolved V genes explain less than half of these, and the others have no known cause. Here the sample has approximately 50,000 clones; about 88% occur a single time. More than 2% of the sample rests with the top ten. The sequenced sample was PBMCs, obtained before any cancer treatment. Receptors were obtained from a man aged 40 to 69 with stage II lung adenocarcinoma.

The rearrangement uses TRBV15 and TRBJ1-6; D is undetermined. The V end lost 5 bases, the J end lost 8 bases, and 13 bases lay between the germline ends. This CDR3 has 14 residues. The germline CDR1 and CDR2 sequences are LNHNV and YYDKDF (reference sequence). DNA for the CDR3: TGTGCCACCAGCTCTATATTACGAGATTCACCCCTCCACTTT. Its translation: CATSSILRDSPLHF.

The chain carries TRBV5-6 and TRBJ2-5; TRBD1 might be the D (6 bases). The CDR3 loop spans 13 amino acids. The germline V gene has CDR1 SGHDT and CDR2 YYEEEE. Trimming took 1 base from V and 3 from J, leaving 7 bases between them. As DNA, the CDR3 is TGTGCCAGCAGCTTGAAGGGGGAAGAGACCCAGTACTTC. This encodes CASSLKGEETQYF.

The chain uses TRBV29-1 and TRBJ1-5; TRBD1 aligns across 7 bases. V was pared by 6 bases and J by 3 bases, with 5 bases of the junction left unmatched. Germline loops: CDR1 SQVTM, CDR2 ANQGSEA. CDR3 size: 13 residues. CDR3 in DNA: TGCAGCGTAGCCGACAGGGCCAATCAGCCCCAGCATTTT. Translated, it gives CSVADRANQPQHF. Drawing the rest from reference TRBV29-1 and TRBJ1-5, the complete variable domain is SAVISQKPSRDICQRGTSLTIQCQVDSQVTMMFWYRQQPGQSLTLIATANQGSEATYESGFVIDKFPISRPNLTFSTLTVSNMSPEDSSIYLCSVADRANQPQHFGDGTRLSIL.

The gene calls are TRBV5-4 and TRBJ1-2, with D hard to call. V was pared by 0 bases and J by 3 bases, with 3 bases between. There are 12 residues in the CDR3. Germline assignment: CDR1 SGHNT and CDR2 YYREEE (reference sequence). CDR3 loop: CASSLDHYGYTF. DNA for the CDR3: TGTGCCAGCAGCTTGGATCACTATGGCTACACCTTC.

This chain connects TRBV7-6 to TRBJ1-6, with 7 bases aligning to TRBD1. Germline loops: CDR1 SGHVS, CDR2 FNYEAQ. J was trimmed by 8 bases and V by 5 bases; bases with no gene match: 9. The CDR3 extends over 15 amino acids. CDR3: CASSPSTTGDSPLHF. The CDR3 nucleotides read TGTGCCAGCAGCCCTAGTACTACAGGGGATTCACCCCTCCACTTT.

For the CDR3, the DNA is TGTGCCAGCAGTTACGAAGGGGACACTGAAGCTTTCTTT. It yields the protein CASSYEGDTEAFF. The chain is built from TRBV6-6 and TRBJ1-1, with D possibly matching TRBD1 (5 bases). Germline V lookup: CDR1 MNHNY, CDR2 SVGAGI (reference sequence). V gave up 2 bases and J gave up 3 bases, with 7 bases separating them. This CDR3 is 13 amino acids long.

The chain couples TRBV5-4 to TRBJ1-1; D is ambiguous. Germline CDR1 is SGHNT and CDR2 is YYREEE (reference sequence). This CDR3 contains 13 residues. V was clipped by 4 bases and J by 6 bases, with 13 bases between them. This CDR3 is CASSREGYAEAFF. CDR3 sequence (DNA): TGTGCCAGCAGCCGTGAGGGCTACGCTGAAGCTTTCTTT.

This chain connects TRBV10-2 to TRBJ2-5; 8 positions match TRBD1. The CDR3 is made up of 15 amino acids. The J segment lost 3 bases and the V segment lost 1 base, leaving 4 bases of the junction unmatched. The germline V gene has CDR1 WSHSY and CDR2 SAAADI. The CDR3 DNA follows: TGCGCCAGCAGTGAGTTTACAGGGGGAAAAGAGACCCAGTACTTC. Translating gives CASSEFTGGKETQYF.

The chain carries TRBV4-1 and TRBJ2-2; unclear D gene. This CDR3 has 13 amino acids. Germline V CDR1 and CDR2: MGHRA, YSYEKL. Trimming shortened V by 4 bases and J by 3 bases, and 6 bases separated the two germline ends. CDR3 in DNA: TGCGCCAGCAGCCCGCTGGACACCGGGGAGCTGTTTTTT. It yields the protein CASSPLDTGELFF.

This clone was seen a few times. The genes are TRBV2 and TRBJ2-5; D may be TRBD1 (6 bases). Germline loops: CDR1 SNHLY, CDR2 FYNNEI. V lost 6 bases and J lost 2, with 22 bases in between. This CDR3 region has 17 residues. The CDR3 region has the DNA TGTGCCAGCAGCGTCATTGGACAGTCACCTTTACAAGAGACCCAGTACTTC. Its protein product is CASSVIGQSPLQETQYF.

The chain links TRBV19 to TRBJ2-3; 15 positions agree with TRBD2. Germline loops: CDR1 LNHDA, CDR2 SQIVND (reference sequence). The CDR3 has 20 amino acids. Losses at the gene ends were 6 bases for V and 4 bases for J; bases not matched to a gene: 17. CDR3 protein: CASSQYMGLAGGFSADTQYF. In DNA form, the CDR3 reads TGTGCCAGTAGCCAATACATGGGACTAGCGGGGGGATTTAGCGCAGATACGCAGTATTTT. Full variable domain (outside the CDR3, taken from reference TRBV19 and TRBJ2-3): DGGITQSPKYLFRKEGQNVTLSCEQNLNHDAMYWYRQDPGQGLRLIYYSQIVNDFQKGDIAEGYSVSREKKESFPLTVTSAQKNPTAFYLCASSQYMGLAGGFSADTQYFGPGTRLTVL.